This T cell receptor (beta chain) was observed in a study of tumor-infiltrating lymphocytes in glioblastoma multiforme. A remark on this clonotype: A much larger clone sits a single nucleotide away, making a read error possible.

TCR beta libraries were built from RNA through three nested multiplex PCR rounds using modified ARM-PCR. TCRdb ran MiXCR on the multiplex PCR reads and lists one entry per CDR3 protein. The table shows 10,000 to 15,000 distinct CDR3 sequences, with 64% occurring only once. V was pared by 0 bases and J by 6 bases, with 12 bases of the junction left unmatched. The CDR3 has 17 residues. The V gene's germline CDR1 is SGHRS and CDR2 YFSETQ. V usage is TRBV5-1 and J usage is TRBJ2-1; TRBD2 matches 7 bases. Specimen: brain tumor tissue. The TCR originated in a male donor with glioblastoma. The DNA for the CDR3 is TGCGCCAGCAGCTTGGAGTCTCGAGCGGGAAGTTTCAATGAGCAGTTCTTC. Protein sequence: CASSLESRAGSFNEQFF.